Listed below are T cell receptor beta chains from one sample, sequenced in a study of blood T cells in healthy people across ages. TCRdb itself ran the 5' RACE reads through MiXCR, one entry per CDR3 protein. The sample includes roughly 1.4 million distinct CDR3 sequences, 59% seen only once; the top ten take 5.5% to 8%. Material for sequencing was blood. Receptor source: a man aged 18-30 years in good health. Both conserved end residues are part of each CDR3. A D gene is named only where the DNA matches it firmly. Size tells how often a clone was seen (once, few, many) or the class of an expanded clone, and some rows leave it out.

- TRBJ2-4 TRBD2 TRBV7-2 CATALRGDLNEQYF TGTGCCACCGCCTTGCGGGGGGATCTAAATGAGCAGTACTTC
- TRBJ2-1 - TRBV20-1 CSVPRTRDYSEQFF TGCAGTGTCCCCAGGACAAGGGATTACAGTGAGCAGTTCTTC
few TRBJ2-1 TRBD1 TRBV2 CASSEGGQMNNEQFF TGTGCCAGCAGTGAAGGGGGACAGATGAACAATGAGCAGTTCTTC
- TRBJ2-7 TRBD1 TRBV7-2 CASTPRTGGVRIYEQYF TGTGCCAGCACCCCGAGGACAGGGGGCGTTCGCATATACGAGCAGTACTTC
- TRBJ1-6 TRBD1 TRBV20-1 CSANPQGARPNSPLHF TGCAGTGCAAACCCCCAGGGGGCGCGCCCTAATTCACCCCTCCACTTT
- TRBJ2-7 - TRBV7-6 CASSLVQVHGEQYF TGTGCCAGCAGCTTAGTACAGGTTCATGGAGAGCAGTACTTC
- TRBJ2-1 TRBD2 TRBV29-1 CSVEGAAGVSYNEQFF TGCAGCGTTGAAGGGGCGGCGGGAGTATCCTACAATGAGCAGTTCTTC
- TRBJ2-5 - TRBV20-1 CSAIRSEEGRYF TGCAGTGCTATCAGGTCTGAGGAAGGGCGGTACTTC
- TRBJ2-1 TRBD2 TRBV29-1 CSVAGTSGRNEQFF TGCAGCGTTGCCGGGACTAGCGGGAGAAATGAGCAGTTCTTC
few TRBJ1-1 - TRBV29-1 CSVDEGKGEAFF TGCAGCGTTGACGAGGGAAAAGGAGAAGCTTTCTTT
- TRBJ1-1 - TRBV12-3/TRBV12-4 CASSYREEDVAFF TGTGCCAGCAGCTACAGGGAAGAGGACGTAGCTTTCTTT
- TRBJ1-2 - TRBV7-8 CASSLLRQSYGYTF TGTGCCAGCAGCTTATTGAGACAGAGCTATGGCTACACCTTC
- TRBJ2-1 - TRBV12-3/TRBV12-4 CASSPDGKMGYEQFF TGTGCCAGCAGCCCGGACGGAAAGATGGGCTATGAGCAGTTCTTC
- TRBJ1-2 - TRBV3-1 CASSQDLVRPGFGYTF TGTGCCAGCAGCCAAGATTTGGTAAGACCAGGATTTGGCTACACCTTC
- TRBJ2-1 - TRBV7-9 CASSPPGGGHYNEQFF TGTGCCAGCAGCCCCCCAGGGGGGGGCCACTACAATGAGCAGTTCTTC
- TRBJ1-2 - TRBV9 CASSVGQGFGYTF TGTGCCAGCAGCGTAGGGCAGGGTTTCGGCTACACCTTC
- TRBJ1-4 - TRBV5-1 CASSLVGSTNEKLFF TGCGCCAGCAGCTTGGTGGGATCCACCAACGAAAAACTGTTTTTT
few TRBJ2-7 - TRBV24-1 CATSDLGYEQYF TGTGCCACCAGTGATTTGGGTTACGAGCAGTACTTC
few TRBJ2-7 - TRBV7-2 CASNDRALSYEQYF TGTGCCAGCAACGACCGAGCACTTTCTTACGAGCAGTACTTC
- TRBJ2-1 - TRBV27 CASSQGSLGNEQFF TGTGCCAGCAGCCAGGGCAGCTTGGGCAATGAGCAGTTCTTC
few TRBJ1-5 TRBD1 TRBV10-3 CATGGAGGPQPQHF TGTGCCACCGGGGGGGCAGGGGGCCCTCAGCCCCAGCATTTT
- TRBJ2-3 - TRBV4-1 CACSLRSTDTQYF TGCGCCTGCAGCCTACGTTCCACAGATACGCAGTATTTT
once TRBJ1-1 - TRBV29-1 CSAAAGVGRNTEAFF TGCAGCGCTGCTGCAGGGGTCGGCCGGAACACTGAAGCTTTCTTT
- TRBJ1-6 TRBD1 TRBV7-9 CASSFGQGEVYNSPLHF TGTGCCAGCAGCTTCGGACAGGGAGAGGTTTATAATTCACCCCTCCACTTT
- TRBJ2-1 TRBD2 TRBV11-2 CASSSNPGTEFLLAGGIYNEQFF TGTGCCAGCAGCTCGAATCCCGGGACAGAATTTCTTTTAGCGGGGGGAATCTACAATGAGCAGTTCTTC
few TRBJ2-3 - TRBV6-4 CASSEGPGTDTQYF TGTGCCAGCAGTGAAGGGCCGGGCACAGATACGCAGTATTTT
- TRBJ2-2 - TRBV20-1 CSASGRVGGELFF TGCAGTGCTAGCGGGAGAGTTGGCGGGGAGCTGTTTTTT
- TRBJ1-6 - TRBV28 CASSLQRGLSKAPLHF TGTGCCAGCAGTTTACAGCGAGGTCTTTCTAAGGCACCCCTCCACTTT